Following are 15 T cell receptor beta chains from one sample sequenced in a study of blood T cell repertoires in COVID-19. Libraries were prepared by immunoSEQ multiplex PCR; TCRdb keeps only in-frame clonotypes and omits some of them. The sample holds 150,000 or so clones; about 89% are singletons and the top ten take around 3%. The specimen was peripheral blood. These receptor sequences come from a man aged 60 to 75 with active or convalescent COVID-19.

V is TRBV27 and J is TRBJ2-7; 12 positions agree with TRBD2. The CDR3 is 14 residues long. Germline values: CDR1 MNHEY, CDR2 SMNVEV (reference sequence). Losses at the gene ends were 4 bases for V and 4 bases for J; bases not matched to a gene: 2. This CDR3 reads CASSSTSGSYEQYF. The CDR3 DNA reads TGTGCCAGCAGTTCGACTAGCGGGAGTTACGAGCAGTACTTC.

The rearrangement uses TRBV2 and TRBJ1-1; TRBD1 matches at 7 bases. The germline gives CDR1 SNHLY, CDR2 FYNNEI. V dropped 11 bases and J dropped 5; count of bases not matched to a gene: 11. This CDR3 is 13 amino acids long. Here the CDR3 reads CAGADRVRTEAFF. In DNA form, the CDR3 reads TGTGCCGGTGCAGACAGGGTTAGGACTGAAGCTTTCTTT.

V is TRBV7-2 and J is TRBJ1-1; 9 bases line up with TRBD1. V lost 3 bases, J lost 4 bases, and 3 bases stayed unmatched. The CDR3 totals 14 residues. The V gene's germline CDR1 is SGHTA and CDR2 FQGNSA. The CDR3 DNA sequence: TGTGCCAGCAGCTTGAAGACAGGGGGCACTGAAGCTTTCTTT. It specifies CASSLKTGGTEAFF.

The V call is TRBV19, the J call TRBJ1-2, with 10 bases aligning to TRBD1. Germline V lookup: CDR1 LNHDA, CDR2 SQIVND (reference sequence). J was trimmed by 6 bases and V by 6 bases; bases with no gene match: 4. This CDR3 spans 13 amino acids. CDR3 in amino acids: CASSTGTGDGYTF. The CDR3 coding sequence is TGTGCCAGTAGCACCGGGACAGGGGATGGCTACACCTTC. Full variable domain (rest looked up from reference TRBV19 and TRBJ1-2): DGGITQSPKYLFRKEGQNVTLSCEQNLNHDAMYWYRQDPGQGLRLIYYSQIVNDFQKGDIAEGYSVSREKKESFPLTVTSAQKNPTAFYLCASSTGTGDGYTFGSGTRLTVV.

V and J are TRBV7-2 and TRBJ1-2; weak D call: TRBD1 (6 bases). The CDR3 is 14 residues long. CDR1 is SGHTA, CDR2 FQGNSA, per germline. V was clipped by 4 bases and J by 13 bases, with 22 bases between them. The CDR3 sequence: CASSSGGQSPLGTF. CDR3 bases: TGTGCCAGCAGCTCCGGGGGGCAGAGCCCTCTGGGCACCTTC.

The CDR3, as DNA: TGTGCCAGCAGCTGGGGCAGCTCCTACAATGAGCAGTTCTTC. Encoded protein: CASSWGSSYNEQFF. J is TRBJ2-1 and V is TRBV7-3; maybe TRBD1 (5 bases). CDR1 is SGHTA and CDR2 is FQGTGA in the germline V gene. The CDR3 length is 14 residues. Trimming took off 4 bases at V and 0 bases at J, with 7 bases between the two ends.

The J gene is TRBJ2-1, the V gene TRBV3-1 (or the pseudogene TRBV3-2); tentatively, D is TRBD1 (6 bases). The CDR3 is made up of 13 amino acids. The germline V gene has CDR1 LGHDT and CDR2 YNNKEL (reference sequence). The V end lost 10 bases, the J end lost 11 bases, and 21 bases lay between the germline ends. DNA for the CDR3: TGTGCCACCCAGGTTGGGGGCGCAGAGAAGCAGTTCTTC. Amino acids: CATQVGGAEKQFF.

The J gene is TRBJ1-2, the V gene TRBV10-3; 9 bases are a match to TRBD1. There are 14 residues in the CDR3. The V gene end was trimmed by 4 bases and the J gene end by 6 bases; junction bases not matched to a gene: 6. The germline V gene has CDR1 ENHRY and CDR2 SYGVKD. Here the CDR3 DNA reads TGTGCCATCAGTGGATGGGACAGGGACGATGGCTACACCTTC. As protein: CAISGWDRDDGYTF.

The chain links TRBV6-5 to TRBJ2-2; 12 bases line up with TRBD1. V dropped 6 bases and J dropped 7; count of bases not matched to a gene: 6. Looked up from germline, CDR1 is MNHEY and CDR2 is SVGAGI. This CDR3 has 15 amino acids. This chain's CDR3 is CASRRDRGHSGELFF. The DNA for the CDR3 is TGTGCCAGCAGGCGGGACAGGGGGCATAGCGGGGAGCTGTTTTTT.

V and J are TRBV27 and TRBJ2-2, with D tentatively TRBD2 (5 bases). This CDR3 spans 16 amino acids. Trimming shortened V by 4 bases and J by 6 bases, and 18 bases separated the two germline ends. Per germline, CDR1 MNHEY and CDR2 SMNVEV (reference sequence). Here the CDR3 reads CASSSWTAAPSGELFF. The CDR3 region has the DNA TGTGCCAGCAGTTCGTGGACTGCTGCCCCCTCCGGGGAGCTGTTTTTT.

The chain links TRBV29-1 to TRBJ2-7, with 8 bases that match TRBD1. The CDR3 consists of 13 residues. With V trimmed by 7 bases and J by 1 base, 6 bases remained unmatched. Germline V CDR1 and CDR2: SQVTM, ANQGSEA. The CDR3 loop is CSALTGDSYEQYF. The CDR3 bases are TGCAGCGCCCTGACAGGGGATTCCTACGAGCAGTACTTC.

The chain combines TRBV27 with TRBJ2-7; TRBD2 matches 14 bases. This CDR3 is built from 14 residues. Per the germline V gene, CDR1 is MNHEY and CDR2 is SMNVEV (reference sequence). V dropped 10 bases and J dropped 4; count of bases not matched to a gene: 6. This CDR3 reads CATRLAGGPYEQYF. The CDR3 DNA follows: TGTGCCACCCGACTAGCGGGGGGGCCATACGAGCAGTACTTC.

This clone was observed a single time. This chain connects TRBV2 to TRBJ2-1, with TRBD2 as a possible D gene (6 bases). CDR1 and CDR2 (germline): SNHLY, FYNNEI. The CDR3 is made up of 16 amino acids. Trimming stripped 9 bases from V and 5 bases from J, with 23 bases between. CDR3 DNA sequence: TGTGCCAGTACAGGTGGACTAAACTCTGGGGACAATGAGCAGTTCTTC. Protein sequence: CASTGGLNSGDNEQFF.

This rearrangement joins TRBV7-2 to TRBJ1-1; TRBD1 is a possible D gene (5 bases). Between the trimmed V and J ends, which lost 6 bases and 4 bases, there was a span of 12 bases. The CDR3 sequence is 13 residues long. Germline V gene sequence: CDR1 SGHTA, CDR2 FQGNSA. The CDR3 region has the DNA TGTGCCAGCAGGCCTTCGGGGGGCACTGAAGCTTTCTTT. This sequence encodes CASRPSGGTEAFF. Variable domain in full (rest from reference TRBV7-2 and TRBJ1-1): GAGVSQSPSNKVTEKGKDVELRCDPISGHTALYWYRQSLGQGLEFLIYFQGNSAPDKSGLPSDRFSAERTGGSVSTLTIQRTQQEDSAVYLCASRPSGGTEAFFGQGTRLTVV.

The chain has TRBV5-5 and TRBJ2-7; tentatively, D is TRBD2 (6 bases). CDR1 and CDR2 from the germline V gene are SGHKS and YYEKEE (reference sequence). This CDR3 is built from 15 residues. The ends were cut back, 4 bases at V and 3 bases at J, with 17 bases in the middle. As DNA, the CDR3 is TGTGCCAGCAGCGGGGGACCGGGACTGAACTACGAGCAGTACTTC. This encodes CASSGGPGLNYEQYF.